A single sample is the source of the 28 T cell receptor beta chains below, sequenced in a study of T cell responses to AZD1222 COVID-19 vaccine. Data came from immunoSEQ multiplex PCR; TCRdb stores just in-frame clones and leaves some out. The sample comprises 200,000 or so clones, approximately 87% of which are singletons, and 2.5% to 3% rests with the top ten. Sequenced material: peripheral blood, taken on day 0 of MenACWY control vaccination. All receptors come from an adult in good health.

This clone was detected only once. This chain joins TRBV19 and TRBJ1-6; D might be TRBD1 (6 bases). From germline, CDR1 is LNHDA and CDR2 SQIVND (reference sequence). The V gene lost 6 bases and the J gene lost 5 bases, with 14 bases spanning the gap. The CDR3 spans 15 residues. The CDR3 loop reads CASRTQGSDNSPLHF. CDR3 in DNA: TGTGCCAGTAGGACACAGGGCAGCGATAATTCACCCCTCCACTTT.

CDR3 loop: CASSPVGGQGRLAKNIQYF. CDR3 coding DNA: TGTGCCAGCAGCCCGGTGGGAGGTCAGGGAAGACTAGCCAAAAACATTCAGTACTTC. This chain joins TRBV7-2 and TRBJ2-4; D possibly corresponds to TRBD2 (6 bases). The CDR3 runs to 19 residues. Trimming left V 5 bases short and J 0 bases short, with 23 bases between. Germline lookup yields CDR1 SGHTA and CDR2 FQGNSA.

This rearrangement joins TRBV6-1 to TRBJ2-2; TRBD2 is a possible D gene (5 bases). The CDR3 sequence is 15 residues long. Germline V gene data show CDR1 as MNHNS and CDR2 as SASEGT. The V and J ends lost 2 bases and 4 bases respectively, with 11 bases between them. The CDR3 nucleotides read TGTGCCAGCAGTGAACTACTAGTTGGCACCGGGGAGCTGTTTTTT. Translated, it gives CASSELLVGTGELFF.

V usage is TRBV15 and J usage is TRBJ1-6, with 9 bases identical to TRBD1. Germline lookup yields CDR1 LNHNV and CDR2 YYDKDF (reference sequence). CDR3 length: 15 amino acids. Trimming at V came to 8 bases and at J to 4 bases, leaving 6 bases not matched to a gene. CDR3 coding DNA: TGTGCCACCGGGGACAGGGATTCGTATAATTCACCCCTCCACTTT. The encoded protein is CATGDRDSYNSPLHF.

This clone was observed a few times. This chain links TRBV6-1 with TRBJ2-2, with D hard to call. The V gene lost 0 bases and the J gene lost 0 bases, with 11 bases spanning the gap. The germline V gene encodes CDR1 MNHNS and CDR2 SASEGT. The length of the CDR3 is 17 residues. In DNA, the CDR3 is TGTGCCAGCAGTGAAGCTGTTACGGCAGCGAACACCGGGGAGCTGTTTTTT. Translating it yields CASSEAVTAANTGELFF.

This sequence joins TRBV3-1 (or the pseudogene TRBV3-2) and TRBJ1-2, with TRBD1 matching over 9 bases. Germline assignment: CDR1 LGHDT and CDR2 YNNKEL (reference sequence). Trimming removed 6 bases from V and 2 bases from J; junction bases left unmatched: 1. The CDR3 length is 13 residues. The CDR3 nucleotides are TGTGCCAGCAGGGACAGGGGCAACTATGGCTACACCTTC. As protein: CASRDRGNYGYTF.

The chain links TRBV7-3 to TRBJ2-6; 7 bases are shared with TRBD1. The CDR3 extends over 17 amino acids. Germline CDR1 reads SGHTA; CDR2 reads FQGTGA. The junction had 6 bases not matched to a gene; V was cut back by 3 bases and J by 1 base. The CDR3 sequence: CASSLSGTASGANVLTF. The CDR3 DNA follows: TGTGCCAGCAGCTTGTCCGGGACAGCGTCTGGGGCCAACGTCCTGACTTTC.

V is TRBV12-3 or TRBV12-4 and J is TRBJ1-2, with 7 bases lining up with TRBD1. After removal of 4 bases from V and 4 bases from J, the junction contained 0 bases not matched to a gene. The CDR3 is 12 amino acids. The CDR3 protein is CASSSGGYGYTF. As DNA, the CDR3 is TGTGCCAGCAGTTCAGGGGGCTATGGCTACACCTTC.

The rearrangement joins TRBV20-1 to TRBJ1-2; unclear D gene. V gave up 3 bases and J gave up 1 base, with 9 bases separating them. Looked up from germline, CDR1 is DFQATT and CDR2 is SNEGSKA (reference sequence). The CDR3 totals 13 residues. The CDR3 spells CSASTVNNYGYTF. In DNA form, the CDR3 reads TGCAGTGCTAGTACGGTGAATAACTATGGCTACACCTTC.

The chain couples TRBV4-2 to TRBJ1-2; no clear D. CDR1 is LGHNA, CDR2 YNFKEQ, per germline. Trimming pared 0 bases from V and 2 bases from J, leaving 7 bases between. The CDR3 is 14 amino acids. The CDR3 here is CASSQETVNYGYTF. CDR3 DNA: TGTGCCAGCAGCCAAGAGACGGTCAACTATGGCTACACCTTC.

This clone was detected once. This chain links TRBV28 with TRBJ1-4; D is ambiguous. Trimming cost V 1 base and J 0 bases, with 6 bases left between them. CDR3 length: 15 residues. Germline V lookup: CDR1 MDHEN, CDR2 SYDVKM. CDR3 DNA: TGTGCCAGCAGTTTATCGCTCCCAACTAATGAAAAACTGTTTTTT. Encoded protein: CASSLSLPTNEKLFF.

The chain uses TRBV2 and TRBJ2-6; 10 nucleotides line up with TRBD2. CDR1 is SNHLY and CDR2 is FYNNEI in the germline V gene. The CDR3 covers 18 residues. The V segment lost 7 bases and the J segment 4 bases; nucleotides outside the gene matches: 13. CDR3 protein: CASIRLAGVASGANVLTF. The CDR3 DNA reads TGTGCCAGCATAAGGCTAGCGGGAGTAGCGTCCGGGGCCAACGTCCTGACTTTC.

The table lists this clone with a few counts. In nucleotides, the CDR3 is TGTGCCAGCAGCTGGCTTGGGGGAAACACAGATACGCAGTATTTT. It is translated as CASSWLGGNTDTQYF. The chain carries TRBV7-2 and TRBJ2-3, with D perhaps matching TRBD1 or TRBD2 (5 bases each). This CDR3 contains 15 residues. In germline, CDR1 is SGHTA, CDR2 FQGNSA. Trimming removed 4 bases from V and 2 bases from J, with 13 bases in between. Variable domain in full (rest from reference TRBV7-2 and TRBJ2-3): GAGVSQSPSNKVTEKGKDVELRCDPISGHTALYWYRQSLGQGLEFLIYFQGNSAPDKSGLPSDRFSAERTGGSVSTLTIQRTQQEDSAVYLCASSWLGGNTDTQYFGPGTRLTVL.

The gene calls are TRBV5-6 and TRBJ2-2; D not certain. The CDR3 is 14 amino acids. Germline assignment: CDR1 SGHDT and CDR2 YYEEEE. Trimming took 2 bases from V and 3 from J, leaving 8 bases between them. DNA of the CDR3: TGTGCCAGCAGCTTCAACAGATACACCGGGGAGCTGTTTTTT. This sequence encodes CASSFNRYTGELFF.

The chain uses TRBV30 and TRBJ2-3; D unclear. The germline V gene has CDR1 GTSNPN and CDR2 SVGIG (reference sequence). The CDR3 has 12 residues. V was shortened by 0 bases and J by 1 base, with 2 bases between the two germline ends. For the CDR3, the DNA is TGTGCCTGGAGTGTAGGCACAGATACGCAGTATTTT. Protein: CAWSVGTDTQYF.

The gene calls are TRBV3-1 (or the pseudogene TRBV3-2) and TRBJ2-1, with TRBD2 identical over 7 bases. CDR1 is LGHDT, CDR2 YNNKEL, per germline (reference sequence). V gave up 0 bases and J gave up 3 bases; unmatched junction bases: 5. The CDR3 is made up of 16 amino acids. The CDR3 bases are TGTGCCAGCAGCCAAGATCAGGCTAGCGGCTACAATGAGCAGTTCTTC. It encodes CASSQDQASGYNEQFF.

V and J are TRBV24-1 and TRBJ2-2, with D uncertain. V was trimmed by 4 bases and J by 4 bases, leaving 6 bases between them. Germline CDR1 and CDR2: KGHDR and SFDVKD. CDR3 size: 13 residues. CDR3 nucleotide sequence: TGTGCCACCAGTGAGTGGAGCACCGGGGAGCTGTTTTTT. It translates to CATSEWSTGELFF.

The gene calls are TRBV30 and TRBJ1-6, with 9 nucleotides matching TRBD1. This CDR3 has 16 amino acids. Germline assignment: CDR1 GTSNPN and CDR2 SVGIG (reference sequence). Losses at the gene ends were 4 bases for V and 10 bases for J; bases not matched to a gene: 14. The CDR3 loop reads CAWTADRGSRGSPLHF. The CDR3 DNA reads as TGTGCCTGGACCGCGGACAGGGGAAGTCGAGGATCACCCCTCCACTTT.

This chain links TRBV18 with TRBJ2-1; D possibly uses TRBD1 or TRBD2 (6 bases each). Looked up from germline, CDR1 is KGHSH and CDR2 is LQKENI. Trimming stripped 3 bases from V and 9 bases from J, with 12 bases between. This CDR3 contains 13 residues. The CDR3 here is CASSPGGGVEQFF. The CDR3, as DNA: TGTGCCAGCTCACCGGGGGGCGGGGTTGAGCAGTTCTTC.

The gene calls are TRBV6-5 and TRBJ2-7, with a tentative D call TRBD1 (6 bases). The CDR3 is made up of 11 amino acids. Germline CDR1 and CDR2: MNHEY and SVGAGI. The V end was cut by 9 bases, the J end by 3 bases, with 9 bases between. CDR3 loop: CASLDSYEQYF. CDR3 DNA sequence: TGTGCCAGTTTGGACAGCTACGAGCAGTACTTC.

V usage is TRBV28 and J usage is TRBJ2-7, with D tentatively TRBD1 (8 bases). Germline assignment: CDR1 MDHEN and CDR2 SYDVKM. The CDR3 has 15 residues. Trimming pared 4 bases from V and 5 bases from J, leaving 18 bases between. CDR3 sequence (DNA): TGTGCCAGCAGTTCGGGAGGACAGGGTAGGGACGAGCAGTACTTC. Its protein is CASSSGGQGRDEQYF. The full variable domain, with the rest looked up from reference TRBV28 and TRBJ2-7, is DVKVTQSSRYLVKRTGEKVFLECVQDMDHENMFWYRQDPGLGLRLIYFSYDVKMKEKGDIPEGYSVSREKKERFSLILESASTNQTSMYLCASSSGGQGRDEQYFGPGTRLTVT.

This rearrangement joins TRBV5-1 to TRBJ1-4; D perhaps matches TRBD1 (6 bases). V lost 6 bases and J lost 7, with 13 bases in between. CDR1 is SGHRS and CDR2 is YFSETQ in the germline V gene. CDR3 size: 13 residues. For the CDR3, the DNA is TGCGCCAGCACGCCGGCAGGGGCTGAAAAACTGTTTTTT. Translated, it gives CASTPAGAEKLFF.

The genes are TRBV28 and TRBJ2-1, with 16 bases lining up with TRBD2. The CDR3 spans 18 residues. V lost 6 bases and J lost 0; bases outside the gene matches: 5. Germline V gene data show CDR1 as MDHEN and CDR2 as SYDVKM. CDR3 region: CASRSGTSGGGSYNEQFF. The CDR3 DNA reads TGTGCCAGCAGATCCGGGACTAGCGGGGGGGGCTCCTACAATGAGCAGTTCTTC.

V is TRBV4-1 and J is TRBJ2-3; tentative D call: TRBD1 (6 bases). V lost 4 bases, J lost 2 bases, and 16 bases lay in between. There are 16 residues in the CDR3. Germline lookup yields CDR1 MGHRA and CDR2 YSYEKL. The CDR3: CASSPLSGVLTDTQYF. In nucleotides, the CDR3 is TGCGCCAGCAGCCCCCTCTCAGGGGTTCTCACAGATACGCAGTATTTT.

The chain uses TRBV5-5 and TRBJ2-1; the D is unclear. CDR3 length: 13 residues. Trimming took off 0 bases at V and 4 bases at J, with 5 bases between the two ends. Germline assignment: CDR1 SGHKS and CDR2 YYEKEE (reference sequence). CDR3 loop: CASSLAIYNEQFF. The CDR3 region has the DNA TGTGCCAGCAGCTTGGCCATTTACAATGAGCAGTTCTTC.

The chain links TRBV7-2 to TRBJ1-1, with D perhaps matching TRBD1 (5 bases). The CDR3 has 12 residues. CDR1 and CDR2 (germline): SGHTA, FQGNSA. V lost 5 bases, J lost 7 bases, and 11 bases lay in between. The CDR3 reads CASSTSQGEAFF. The CDR3 nucleotides read TGTGCCAGCAGCACCTCCCAGGGTGAAGCTTTCTTT.

The chain couples TRBV6-5 to TRBJ1-4; 9 bases align to TRBD1. Germline-derived CDR1 and CDR2 are MNHEY and SVGAGI. The CDR3 sequence is 14 residues long. V was clipped by 6 bases and J by 8 bases; unmatched bases: 7. In nucleotides, the CDR3 is TGTGCCAGCAGGACGACAGGGGGAAACGAAAAACTGTTTTTT. Its protein is CASRTTGGNEKLFF.

The rearrangement joins TRBV12-3 or TRBV12-4 to TRBJ1-2; D is uncertain. V was cut by 6 bases and J by 4 bases, with 9 bases left in between. The CDR3 is 12 amino acids. The CDR3: CASRKYGYGYTF. The DNA for the CDR3 is TGTGCCAGCAGGAAGTACGGCTATGGCTACACCTTC.